The sequence of this T cell receptor (beta chain) was determined in a study of blood T cell repertoires in COVID-19. From germline, CDR1 is SGHRS and CDR2 YFSETQ. With V trimmed by 4 bases and J by 9 bases, 16 bases remained unmatched. The CDR3 covers 16 residues. Sequencing used immunoSEQ multiplex PCR; TCRdb keeps in-frame clones, though not all of them. The sample contains 150,000 to 200,000 clones, approximately 86% of which appear only once. The V gene is TRBV5-1, the J gene TRBJ1-1, with TRBD1 matching 9 bases. The receptor was derived from a man in his 60s with acute or convalescent COVID-19. Sequencing was performed on peripheral blood. CDR3 sequence (DNA): TGCGCCAGCAGCCCGAACCCGGGGACAGGGTGGGGTAAAGCTTTCTTT. This translates into CASSPNPGTGWGKAFF.